A single sample gave rise to the 17 T cell receptor beta chains below, sequenced in a study of T cells after yellow fever vaccination. TCRdb ran MiXCR on the 5' RACE reads and lists one entry per CDR3 protein. The sample shows 320,000 or so distinct CDR3 sequences, about 7.8% of them seen only once. This specimen was PBMCs, taken approximately 47 days after the first yellow fever vaccination. The source of these receptors is a man aged 18 to 35 who received the YFV17D yellow fever vaccine.

This clonotype was detected a few times. The rearrangement uses TRBV24-1 and TRBJ2-5; TRBD1 is a possible D gene (6 bases). This CDR3 is built from 13 residues. Germline CDR1 KGHDR, CDR2 SFDVKD. The V end lost 4 bases, the J end lost 3 bases, and 8 bases lay between the germline ends. CDR3 in amino acids: CATSEGAEETQYF. In DNA form, the CDR3 reads TGTGCCACCAGTGAGGGGGCAGAAGAGACCCAGTACTTC.

The V gene is TRBV21-1, the J gene TRBJ2-7; the DNA was not compared with TRBD1, the D call given in the table. TRBV21-1 is an annotated pseudogene. The CDR3 totals 14 residues. CDR3 region: CASSKRGVSYEQYV. The CDR3 nucleotides are TGTGCCAGCAGCAAAAGGGGGGTTTCCTACGAGCAGTACGTC.

The V and J genes are TRBV6-1 and TRBJ2-1, with 10 bases that match TRBD1. The CDR3 has 14 amino acids. V gave up 5 bases and J gave up 8 bases; unmatched junction bases: 6. Germline V gives CDR1 MNHNS, CDR2 SASEGT. CDR3 nucleotides: TGTGCCAGCAGTAAAGGACAGGGGGTCGATGAGCAGTTCTTC. Its translation: CASSKGQGVDEQFF.

The chain couples TRBV6-6 to TRBJ1-2; D unclear. Germline V gives CDR1 MNHNY, CDR2 SVGAGI (reference sequence). Trimming left V 5 bases short and J 7 bases short, with 5 bases between. This CDR3 is 10 amino acids long. This CDR3 is CASSAPGYTF. CDR3 bases: TGTGCCAGCAGTGCCCCTGGCTACACCTTC.

This chain connects TRBV7-6 to TRBJ1-2; D may be TRBD1 (6 bases). CDR1 and CDR2 (germline): SGHVS, FNYEAQ. The CDR3 is made up of 12 amino acids. The V gene lost 5 bases and the J gene lost 7 bases, with 11 bases spanning the gap. The CDR3 nucleotides read TGTGCCAGCAGCATGACAGGTTTTGGCTACACCTTC. Translated, it gives CASSMTGFGYTF.

This clonotype was seen more than once but under ten times. The chain couples TRBV27 to TRBJ2-3; D possibly matches TRBD1 or TRBD2 (6 bases each). The V end was cut by 7 bases, the J end by 0 bases, with 20 bases between. The germline CDR1 and CDR2 sequences are MNHEY and SMNVEV (reference sequence). The CDR3 sequence is 17 residues long. The CDR3 is CASINRGGGLSTDTQYF. As DNA, the CDR3 is TGTGCCAGCATTAATAGGGGTGGGGGGCTTAGCACAGATACGCAGTATTTT.

This clonotype was counted between two and nine times. The gene calls are TRBV5-1 and TRBJ1-5; D unclear. The CDR3 sequence is 15 residues long. CDR1 is SGHRS and CDR2 is YFSETQ in the germline V gene. V shed 4 bases and J shed 2 bases, with 13 bases lying between them. CDR3: CASSPDGPGNQPQHF. CDR3 DNA: TGCGCCAGCAGCCCGGATGGGCCGGGCAATCAGCCCCAGCATTTT. Full variable domain (rest looked up from reference TRBV5-1 and TRBJ1-5): KAGVTQTPRYLIKTRGQQVTLSCSPISGHRSVSWYQQTPGQGLQFLFEYFSETQRNKGNFPGRFSGRQFSNSRSEMNVSTLELGDSALYLCASSPDGPGNQPQHFGDGTRLSIL.

V and J are TRBV7-8 and TRBJ1-2, with unresolved D. The CDR3 is made up of 13 amino acids. V was trimmed by 2 bases and J by 1 base, leaving 5 bases between them. CDR1 is SGHVS and CDR2 is FQNEAQ in the germline V gene. The chain's CDR3 is CASSLILNYGYTF. The CDR3 DNA reads as TGTGCCAGCAGCTTAATCCTTAACTATGGCTACACCTTC. The full variable domain, completed using reference TRBV7-8 and TRBJ1-2, is GAGVSQSPRYKVAKRGQDVALRCDPISGHVSLFWYQQALGQGPEFLTYFQNEAQLDKSGLPSDRFFAERPEGSVSTLKIQRTQQEDSAVYLCASSLILNYGYTFGSGTRLTVV.

The V call is TRBV5-1, the J call TRBJ1-3, with TRBD1 as a possible D gene (5 bases). Trimming left V 0 bases short and J 0 bases short, with 10 bases between. Germline-derived CDR1 and CDR2 are SGHRS and YFSETQ. CDR3 length: 16 amino acids. CDR3 sequence: CASSLEAGISGNTIYF. CDR3 DNA: TGCGCCAGCAGCTTGGAGGCAGGGATCTCTGGAAACACCATATATTTT.

V is TRBV6-2 or TRBV6-3 and J is TRBJ2-7, with 7 nucleotides matching TRBD1. There are 12 residues in the CDR3. The germline CDR1 and CDR2 sequences are MNHEY and SVGEGT. V was pared by 0 bases and J by 13 bases, with 6 bases of the junction left unmatched. The CDR3 bases are TGTGCCAGCAGTTACTCTGTGACAGGGCAATACTTC. Encoded protein: CASSYSVTGQYF.

The chain has TRBV6-1 and TRBJ2-2; 8 nucleotides agree with TRBD1. Losses at the gene ends were 5 bases for V and 4 bases for J; bases not matched to a gene: 9. The CDR3 extends over 16 amino acids. CDR1 and CDR2 from the germline V gene are MNHNS and SASEGT. The CDR3 sequence: CASSLPGQVSTGELFF. The CDR3 DNA sequence: TGTGCCAGCAGTCTCCCGGGACAGGTTTCCACCGGGGAGCTGTTTTTT.

This clonotype was observed a handful of times. CDR3 region: CASSPAEAGGIDTQYF. CDR3 nucleotides: TGTGCCAGCAGCCCGGCCGAAGCGGGGGGAATAGATACGCAGTATTTT. The V and J genes are TRBV7-2 and TRBJ2-3, with 9 bases identical to TRBD2. J was trimmed by 5 bases and V by 5 bases; bases with no gene match: 11. Germline V CDR1 and CDR2: SGHTA, FQGNSA. CDR3 length: 16 amino acids.

This clonotype was seen many times. J is TRBJ2-4 and V is TRBV19, with 7 bases that match TRBD2. CDR3 length: 14 amino acids. V shed 7 bases, J shed 7 bases, and the junction held 10 bases outside the gene matches. Germline V gene data show CDR1 as LNHDA and CDR2 as SQIVND (reference sequence). The CDR3 spells CASNWGGSANIQYF. CDR3 nucleotide sequence: TGTGCCAGTAACTGGGGAGGGAGCGCGAACATTCAGTACTTC.

V usage is TRBV7-9 and J usage is TRBJ2-7; TRBD2 might be the D (6 bases). Germline loops: CDR1 SEHNR, CDR2 FQNEAQ (reference sequence). V was cut by 1 base and J by 6 bases, with 16 bases left in between. The CDR3 consists of 15 residues. CDR3 coding DNA: TGTGCCAGCAGCTTAGGGGGACTCTCCCGAAGCGAGCAGTACGTC. Protein product: CASSLGGLSRSEQYV.

The rearrangement joins TRBV5-1 to TRBJ2-1, with D possibly being TRBD1 or TRBD2 (5 bases each). The CDR3 covers 14 residues. Germline CDR1 SGHRS, CDR2 YFSETQ. Trimming cost V 2 bases and J 12 bases, with 18 bases left between them. This CDR3 reads CASSFIWVWGWQFF. In DNA, the CDR3 is TGCGCCAGCAGCTTCATTTGGGTGTGGGGGTGGCAGTTCTTC.

The CDR3 here is CASSQRATTLRTLQAGGEQFF. In DNA, the CDR3 is TGTGCCAGCAGCCAAAGGGCTACCACCCTTAGGACCCTACAGGCGGGGGGCGAGCAGTTCTTC. The chain carries TRBV4-2 and TRBJ2-1; TRBD2 agrees at 8 bases. Germline CDR1 and CDR2: LGHNA and YNFKEQ. Trimming removed 2 bases from V and 10 bases from J; junction bases left unmatched: 28. The CDR3 length is 21 residues.

This clonotype was observed a few times. The J gene is TRBJ2-7, the V gene TRBV5-1, with a possible D match to TRBD2 (7 bases). The CDR3 runs 14 residues. The V and J ends lost 1 base and 5 bases respectively, with 13 bases between them. The germline CDR1 and CDR2 sequences are SGHRS and YFSETQ. The CDR3 DNA is TGCGCCAGCAGCTTGTTGTCGGGGGGCGACGAGCAGTACGTC. It specifies CASSLLSGGDEQYV.